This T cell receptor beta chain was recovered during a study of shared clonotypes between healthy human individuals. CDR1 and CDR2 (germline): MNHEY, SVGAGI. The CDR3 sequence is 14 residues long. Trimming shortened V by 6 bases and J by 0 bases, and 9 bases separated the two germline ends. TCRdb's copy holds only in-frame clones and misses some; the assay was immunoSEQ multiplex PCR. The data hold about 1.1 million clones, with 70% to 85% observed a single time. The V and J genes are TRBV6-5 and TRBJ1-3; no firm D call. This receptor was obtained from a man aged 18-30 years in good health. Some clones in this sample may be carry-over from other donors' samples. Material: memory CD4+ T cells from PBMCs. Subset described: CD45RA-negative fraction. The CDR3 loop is CASRKGLSGNTIYF. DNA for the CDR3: TGTGCCAGCAGGAAGGGTCTCTCTGGAAACACCATATATTTT.